The source of this TCR beta chain is a study of blood T cell repertoires in COVID-19. Overall study context: From the United States, Italy and Spain came samples of acute and convalescent COVID-19. Sources were T cells, B-cell-depleted T cells, or PBMCs; the material itself was cDNA or gDNA.

The CDR3 extends over 13 amino acids. Germline assignment: CDR1 SGHNT and CDR2 YENEEA. Trimming pared 5 bases from V and 3 bases from J, leaving 9 bases between. In the original analysis: Estimates of nucleated cell counts were drawn from the amplification of reference gene primers. This table comes from immunoSEQ multiplex PCR, and its TCRdb copy is limited to in-frame clones, with some not included. The V and J calls and clone size were taken over from that table, and D and trimming were inferred from the DNA. The sample lists some 150,000 clones; roughly nine tenths were seen once. The sequence was collected from a woman between 65 and 79 years old with acute or convalescent COVID-19. The sequencing sample was made of peripheral blood. The V call is TRBV11-3, the J call TRBJ2-3; TRBD2 might be the D (6 bases). CDR3 region: CASSLRGTDTQYF. The CDR3 DNA sequence: TGTGCCAGCAGCCTACGGGGGACAGATACGCAGTATTTT.